Listed here are 24 T cell receptor beta chains from one sample, sequenced in a study of regulatory T cells in long-lasting Graves disease. Library construction for TCR beta used iRepertoire HTBI primers and Arm-PCR of CDR3 regions. From the multiplex PCR reads, TCRdb called clonotypes with MiXCR, one entry per CDR3 protein. The table has hundreds of thousands of distinct CDR3 sequences, roughly 22% seen once. The time point: persistent/refractory GD, antithyroid drugs over 5 years with positive TRAb. The TCR library was made from RNA that had been extracted from PBMCs in TRIzol. The source was peripheral blood mononuclear cells (PBMCs), collected when the disease was refractory, from a patient treated with antithyroid drugs. These receptors were obtained from a female donor with Graves disease.

This chain links TRBV27 with TRBJ1-2; D uncertain. This CDR3 has 14 residues. Trimming left V 9 bases short and J 8 bases short, with 22 bases between. CDR1 and CDR2 from the germline V gene are MNHEY and SMNVEV (reference sequence). The CDR3 region is CASRPRTPGSGYTF. The CDR3 DNA is TGTGCCAGTCGTCCCCGTACACCCGGCTCAGGCTACACCTTC.

This chain connects TRBV5-1 to TRBJ2-2, with D possibly being TRBD1 (6 bases). Trimming stripped 1 base from V and 4 bases from J, with 11 bases between. Per germline, CDR1 SGHRS and CDR2 YFSETQ. The CDR3 spans 15 residues. In DNA form, the CDR3 reads TGCGCCAGCAGCTTGACGACAGGTGCCACCGGGGAGCTGTTTTTT. Protein sequence: CASSLTTGATGELFF. Drawing the rest from reference TRBV5-1 and TRBJ2-2, the complete variable domain is KAGVTQTPRYLIKTRGQQVTLSCSPISGHRSVSWYQQTPGQGLQFLFEYFSETQRNKGNFPGRFSGRQFSNSRSEMNVSTLELGDSALYLCASSLTTGATGELFFGEGSRLTVL.

This clonotype was observed many times. The chain joins TRBV2 to TRBJ1-2; perhaps TRBD1 as D (6 bases). The V gene lost 3 bases and the J gene lost 2 bases, with 10 bases spanning the gap. The CDR3 runs 14 residues. Germline loops: CDR1 SNHLY, CDR2 FYNNEI. Here the CDR3 DNA reads TGTGCCAGCAGTGATAAACAGGGAAACTATGGCTACACCTTC. Translated: CASSDKQGNYGYTF.

DNA for the CDR3: TGTGCCAGCAGCTTAGATGAATACAATGAGCAGTTCTTC. This gives the protein CASSLDEYNEQFF. This rearrangement joins TRBV7-9 to TRBJ2-1; D unclear. This CDR3 spans 13 amino acids. Germline V gene sequence: CDR1 SEHNR, CDR2 FQNEAQ (reference sequence). V was cut by 1 base and J by 4 bases, with 5 bases left in between.

The chain is built from TRBV11-2 and TRBJ2-1; D is unresolved. This CDR3 is 15 amino acids long. Germline CDR1 is SGHAT and CDR2 is FQNNGV. Trimming left V 4 bases short and J 2 bases short, with 12 bases between. The CDR3 is CASSSALSTYNEQFF. The DNA for the CDR3 is TGTGCCAGCAGCTCGGCCCTGAGCACCTACAATGAGCAGTTCTTC.

Ten or more counts support this clonotype. The chain is built from TRBV7-2 and TRBJ2-5; D is undetermined. Trimming removed 5 bases from V and 3 bases from J, with 16 bases in between. Germline V lookup: CDR1 SGHTA, CDR2 FQGNSA. The CDR3 loop spans 15 amino acids. DNA for the CDR3: TGTGCCAGCAGCCTAATTCCGGGTGACAAAGAGACCCAGTACTTC. It specifies CASSLIPGDKETQYF. Variable domain in full (rest from reference TRBV7-2 and TRBJ2-5): GAGVSQSPSNKVTEKGKDVELRCDPISGHTALYWYRQSLGQGLEFLIYFQGNSAPDKSGLPSDRFSAERTGGSVSTLTIQRTQQEDSAVYLCASSLIPGDKETQYFGPGTRLLVL.

This clonotype was counted ten times or more. The chain joins TRBV19 to TRBJ1-1, with D perhaps matching TRBD1 (5 bases). CDR1 and CDR2 from the germline V gene are LNHDA and SQIVND (reference sequence). V was clipped by 4 bases and J by 8 bases, with 17 bases between them. This CDR3 spans 14 amino acids. This CDR3 reads CASSKRKDNEEAFF. In DNA, the CDR3 is TGTGCCAGTAGTAAACGCAAGGACAATGAGGAAGCTTTCTTT.

This clonotype was seen more than once but under ten times. The chain is built from TRBV3-1 and TRBJ1-3; 8 bases align to TRBD1. J lost 1 base, V lost 5 bases, and 16 bases had no gene match. Germline V gene lookup returns CDR1 LGHDT and CDR2 YNNKEL (reference sequence). There are 19 residues in the CDR3. The DNA for the CDR3 is TGTGCCAGCAGCTGGGACAGGCCTTCCTCTACTTCTTCTGGAAACACCATATATTTT. It encodes CASSWDRPSSTSSGNTIYF.

V and J are TRBV19 and TRBJ1-2; TRBD1 matches 7 bases. Germline trimming cut 5 bases from V and 6 bases from J; bases unmatched to any gene: 12. The CDR3 contains 15 residues. Germline CDR1 and CDR2: LNHDA and SQIVND (reference sequence). The CDR3: CASSSTGSYGDGYTF. In DNA, the CDR3 is TGTGCCAGTAGTTCGACAGGGAGTTACGGCGATGGCTACACCTTC.

This clonotype has just a few counts. The genes are TRBV7-2 and TRBJ2-1; TRBD2 agrees at 8 bases. The CDR3 consists of 15 residues. CDR1 is SGHTA and CDR2 is FQGNSA in the germline V gene. With V trimmed by 7 bases and J by 4 bases, 9 bases remained unmatched. The CDR3 sequence is CASNRIAGRYNEQFF. Here the CDR3 DNA reads TGTGCCAGCAACCGCATAGCGGGACGGTACAATGAGCAGTTCTTC.

CDR3 sequence reads: CASSLGTARGYTF. The CDR3 DNA follows: TGTGCCAGCAGCCTTGGGACAGCGCGAGGCTACACCTTC. This chain connects TRBV14 to TRBJ1-2; TRBD1 aligns across 7 bases. The germline V gene encodes CDR1 SGHDN and CDR2 FVKESK. The ends lost 4 bases at V and 8 bases at J; junction bases unmatched: 7. The CDR3 length is 13 residues.

This clonotype has a handful of counts. The chain combines TRBV7-9 with TRBJ2-7, with 7 bases identical to TRBD1. The CDR3 is made up of 15 amino acids. Germline CDR1 is SEHNR and CDR2 is FQNEAQ (reference sequence). V lost 5 bases and J lost 2; bases outside the gene matches: 9. CDR3 residues: CASSPAGTATYEQYF. DNA of the CDR3: TGTGCCAGCAGCCCAGCCGGGACAGCTACCTACGAGCAGTACTTC.

The V call is TRBV6-1, the J call TRBJ2-2; D is tentatively TRBD1 or TRBD2 (6 bases each). CDR1 and CDR2 (germline): MNHNS, SASEGT. Trimming removed 8 bases from V and 5 bases from J, with 9 bases in between. There are 12 residues in the CDR3. CDR3 loop: CASGGPTGELFF. The CDR3, as DNA: TGTGCCAGCGGGGGGCCGACCGGGGAGCTGTTTTTT.

The chain links TRBV29-1 to TRBJ2-5; 7 nucleotides align to TRBD1. This CDR3 region has 14 residues. Germline lookup yields CDR1 SQVTM and CDR2 ANQGSEA. Trimming removed 3 bases from V and 4 bases from J; junction bases left unmatched: 8. CDR3 sequence reads: CSVDVGQVRETQYF. The CDR3 DNA is TGCAGCGTTGATGTTGGACAGGTCCGAGAGACCCAGTACTTC.

This clonotype was found many times. CDR3 sequence reads: CASSLWGQSPEAFF. The CDR3 DNA reads as TGCGCCAGCAGCCTCTGGGGGCAAAGCCCTGAAGCTTTCTTT. J is TRBJ1-1 and V is TRBV5-1; perhaps TRBD1 as D (6 bases). CDR1 is SGHRS and CDR2 is YFSETQ in the germline V gene. V was cut by 4 bases and J by 6 bases, with 16 bases left in between. CDR3 size: 14 residues.

At least ten counts were recorded for this clonotype. The J gene is TRBJ1-2, the V gene TRBV7-2; tentative D call: TRBD1 (6 bases). Germline V gives CDR1 SGHTA, CDR2 FQGNSA. This CDR3 contains 14 residues. V was clipped by 5 bases and J by 4 bases, with 14 bases between them. For the CDR3, the DNA is TGTGCCAGCAGCCCCCAGGGGACCTTCTATGGCTACACCTTC. It encodes CASSPQGTFYGYTF.

This rearrangement joins TRBV7-9 to TRBJ2-1; D uncertain. Germline CDR1 reads SEHNR; CDR2 reads FQNEAQ (reference sequence). The CDR3 is 14 residues long. V lost 1 base and J lost 6, with 10 bases in between. The CDR3 loop reads CASSLGGLGNEQFF. CDR3 sequence (DNA): TGTGCCAGCAGCTTAGGTGGCCTCGGCAATGAGCAGTTCTTC.

This chain connects TRBV5-1 to TRBJ2-2; 7 bases are shared with TRBD1. This CDR3 region has 15 residues. The junction had 9 bases not matched to a gene; V was cut back by 4 bases and J by 6 bases. The germline V gene has CDR1 SGHRS and CDR2 YFSETQ. The CDR3 loop reads CASSQETGVSGELFF. CDR3 sequence (DNA): TGCGCCAGCAGCCAGGAAACAGGGGTATCCGGGGAGCTGTTTTTT.

The sample holds many counts of this clonotype. The genes are TRBV13 and TRBJ1-4; a possible D gene is TRBD1 (6 bases). Germline V gene lookup returns CDR1 PRHDT and CDR2 FYEKMQ (reference sequence). Trimming pared 5 bases from V and 6 bases from J, leaving 16 bases between. The length of the CDR3 is 15 residues. The CDR3 loop reads CASSQYRDVDEKLFF. DNA of the CDR3: TGTGCCAGCAGCCAATACAGGGATGTCGATGAAAAACTGTTTTTT.

This clonotype has more than one count but fewer than ten. The chain carries TRBV3-1 and TRBJ2-5; D perhaps matches TRBD1 (5 bases). This CDR3 spans 15 amino acids. Trimming cost V 2 bases and J 7 bases, with 17 bases left between them. In germline, CDR1 is LGHDT, CDR2 YNNKEL (reference sequence). The DNA for the CDR3 is TGTGCCAGCAGCCAATTAAAGACGCAGGGCGGGACCCAGTACTTC. This gives the protein CASSQLKTQGGTQYF.

This chain uses TRBV6-1 with TRBJ2-7; 8 bases are a match to TRBD2. V was pared by 6 bases and J by 4 bases, with 8 bases of the junction left unmatched. The CDR3 spans 14 residues. CDR1 is MNHNS and CDR2 is SASEGT in the germline V gene. In DNA, the CDR3 is TGTGCCAGCAGCTTTAGCGGGGAAGGTTACGAGCAGTACTTC. Protein product: CASSFSGEGYEQYF.

This clonotype has a count of ten or more. V and J are TRBV28 and TRBJ2-7; D might be TRBD2 (6 bases). V lost 5 bases and J 4 bases, leaving 9 bases between the germline ends. The CDR3 sequence is 12 residues long. Germline V gene sequence: CDR1 MDHEN, CDR2 SYDVKM. CDR3 in amino acids: CASSKEGYEQYF. In DNA, the CDR3 is TGTGCCAGCAGTAAGGAGGGGTACGAGCAGTACTTC.

The chain links TRBV5-1 to TRBJ1-1, with a possible D match to TRBD1 (6 bases). CDR1 and CDR2 from the germline V gene are SGHRS and YFSETQ. The CDR3 has 14 amino acids. Trimming removed 2 bases at V and 0 bases at J, with 8 bases between. The CDR3 nucleotides are TGCGCCAGCAGCTTCAGGACAGTGAACACTGAAGCTTTCTTT. The encoded protein is CASSFRTVNTEAFF.

The table lists this clonotype with a few counts. The V and J genes are TRBV9 and TRBJ1-1; D is undetermined. This CDR3 spans 15 amino acids. The germline gives CDR1 SGDLS, CDR2 YYNGEE. Trimming removed 0 bases from V and 1 base from J, with 10 bases in between. The CDR3 coding sequence is TGTGCCAGCAGCGTAGGGGAAATTGGGAACACTGAAGCTTTCTTT. This encodes CASSVGEIGNTEAFF. The complete variable domain, with remaining parts taken from reference TRBV9 and TRBJ1-1, reads DSGVTQTPKHLITATGQRVTLRCSPRSGDLSVYWYQQSLDQGLQFLIQYYNGEERAKGNILERFSAQQFPDLHSELNLSSLELGDSALYFCASSVGEIGNTEAFFGQGTRLTVV.